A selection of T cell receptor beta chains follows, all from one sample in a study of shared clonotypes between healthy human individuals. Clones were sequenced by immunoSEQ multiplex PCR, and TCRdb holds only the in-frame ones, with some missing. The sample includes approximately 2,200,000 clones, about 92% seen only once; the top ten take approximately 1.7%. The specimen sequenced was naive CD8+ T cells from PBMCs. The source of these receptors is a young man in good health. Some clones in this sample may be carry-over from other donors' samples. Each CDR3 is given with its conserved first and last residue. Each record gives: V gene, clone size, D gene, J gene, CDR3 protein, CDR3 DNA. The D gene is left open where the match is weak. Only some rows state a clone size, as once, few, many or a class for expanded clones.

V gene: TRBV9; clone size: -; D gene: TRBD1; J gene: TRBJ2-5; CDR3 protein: CASSPWTGTGETQYF; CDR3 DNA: TGTGCCAGCAGCCCATGGACAGGGACAGGAGAGACCCAGTACTTC
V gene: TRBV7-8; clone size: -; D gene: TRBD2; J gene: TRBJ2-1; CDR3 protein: CASSLQAPPRLADYNEQFF; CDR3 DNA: TGTGCCAGCAGCTTACAAGCCCCCCCAAGACTAGCGGATTACAATGAGCAGTTCTTC
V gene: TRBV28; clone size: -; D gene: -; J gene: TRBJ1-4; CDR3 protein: CATSDRSSANEKLFF; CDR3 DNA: TGTGCCACCTCGGACCGTAGCTCGGCTAATGAAAAACTGTTTTTT
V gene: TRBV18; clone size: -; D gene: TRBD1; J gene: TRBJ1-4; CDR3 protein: CASSTDRGATNEKLFF; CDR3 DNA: TGTGCCAGCTCAACTGACAGGGGTGCAACTAATGAAAAACTGTTTTTT
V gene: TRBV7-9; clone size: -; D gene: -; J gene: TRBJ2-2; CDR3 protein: CASSYDGLFTGELFF; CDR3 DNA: TGTGCCAGCAGCTACGATGGACTCTTCACCGGGGAGCTGTTTTTT
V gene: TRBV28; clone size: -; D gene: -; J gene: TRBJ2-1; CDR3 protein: CASSLLLGGHEQFF; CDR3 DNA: TGTGCCAGCAGTTTATTACTAGGAGGCCATGAGCAGTTCTTC
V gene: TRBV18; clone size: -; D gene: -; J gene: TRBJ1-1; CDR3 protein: CASSPRRGDTEAFF; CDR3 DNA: TGTGCCAGCTCACCACGACGTGGGGACACTGAAGCTTTCTTT
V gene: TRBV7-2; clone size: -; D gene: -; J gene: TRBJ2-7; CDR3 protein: CASSFLYEQYF; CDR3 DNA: TGTGCCAGCAGCTTTTTATACGAGCAGTACTTC
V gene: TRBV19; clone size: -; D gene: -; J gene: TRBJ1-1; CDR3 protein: CASSSKHLDEAFF; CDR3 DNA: TGTGCCAGTAGTAGTAAGCACCTAGATGAAGCTTTCTTT
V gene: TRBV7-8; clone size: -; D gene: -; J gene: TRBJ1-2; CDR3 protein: CASSSTGNSNYGYTF; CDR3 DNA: TGTGCCAGCAGCTCGACCGGTAATTCTAACTATGGCTACACCTTC
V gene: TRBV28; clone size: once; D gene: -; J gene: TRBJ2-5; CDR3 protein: CASSLGPWGSETQYF; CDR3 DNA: TGTGCCAGCAGTTTAGGACCCTGGGGCTCGGAGACCCAGTACTTC
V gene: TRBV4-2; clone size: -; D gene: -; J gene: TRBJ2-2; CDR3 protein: CASSQDMRYQSVTGELFF; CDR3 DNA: TGTGCCAGCAGCCAAGATATGAGGTACCAGTCTGTCACCGGGGAGCTGTTTTTT
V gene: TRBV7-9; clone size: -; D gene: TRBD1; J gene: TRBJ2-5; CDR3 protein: CASSQGVAQETQYF; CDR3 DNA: TGTGCCAGCAGCCAGGGGGTCGCCCAAGAGACCCAGTACTTC
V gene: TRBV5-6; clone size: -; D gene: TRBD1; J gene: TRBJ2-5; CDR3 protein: CASSGTAFLGETQYF; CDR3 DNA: TGTGCCAGCAGCGGGACAGCCTTCCTGGGAGAGACCCAGTACTTC
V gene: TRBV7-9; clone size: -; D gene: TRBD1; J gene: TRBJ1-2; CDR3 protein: CASSLGRDRGYGYTF; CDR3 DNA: TGTGCCAGCAGCTTGGGCCGGGACAGGGGTTATGGCTACACCTTC
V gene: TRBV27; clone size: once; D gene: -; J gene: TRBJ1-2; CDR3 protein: CASSLSLAGPGYGYTF; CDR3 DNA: TGTGCCAGCAGTTTATCACTTGCAGGGCCTGGCTATGGCTACACCTTC
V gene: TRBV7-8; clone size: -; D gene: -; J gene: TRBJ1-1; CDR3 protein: CASSWGGYTEAFF; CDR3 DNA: TGTGCCAGCAGCTGGGGGGGGTACACTGAAGCTTTCTTT
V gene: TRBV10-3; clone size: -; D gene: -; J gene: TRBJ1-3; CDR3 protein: CAISVRLRERAGNTIYF; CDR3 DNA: TGTGCCATCAGTGTTCGACTCCGAGAAAGAGCTGGAAACACCATATATTTT
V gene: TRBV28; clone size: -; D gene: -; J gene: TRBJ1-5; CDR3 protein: CASRRALWNQPQHF; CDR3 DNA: TGTGCCAGCCGCAGGGCACTGTGGAATCAGCCCCAGCATTTT
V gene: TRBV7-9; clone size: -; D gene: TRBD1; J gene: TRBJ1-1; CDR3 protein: CASSLGARGLTEAFF; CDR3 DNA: TGTGCCAGCAGCTTAGGGGCCAGGGGGCTCACTGAAGCTTTCTTT
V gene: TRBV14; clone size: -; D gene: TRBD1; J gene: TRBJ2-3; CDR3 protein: CASSLNRDRALDTQYF; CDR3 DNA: TGTGCCAGCAGCCTCAACCGGGACAGAGCTTTAGATACGCAGTATTTT
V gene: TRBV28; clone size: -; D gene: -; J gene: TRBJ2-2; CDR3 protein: CASSRVNTGELFF; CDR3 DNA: TGTGCCAGCAGTCGAGTGAACACCGGGGAGCTGTTTTTT
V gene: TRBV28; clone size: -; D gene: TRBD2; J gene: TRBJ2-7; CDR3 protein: CASSFRGLAGGEQYF; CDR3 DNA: TGTGCCAGCAGTTTTCGGGGCCTAGCGGGTGGCGAGCAGTACTTC
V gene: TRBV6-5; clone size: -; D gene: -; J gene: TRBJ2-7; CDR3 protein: CASSYSRREQYF; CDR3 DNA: TGTGCCAGCAGTTACTCCCGGCGAGAGCAGTACTTC
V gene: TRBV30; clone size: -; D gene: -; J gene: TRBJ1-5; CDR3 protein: CAWSGPGAGNQPQHF; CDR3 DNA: TGTGCCTGGAGTGGTCCAGGGGCAGGAAATCAGCCCCAGCATTTT
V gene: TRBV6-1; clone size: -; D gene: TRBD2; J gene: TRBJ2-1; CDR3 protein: CASSEGLASYNEQFF; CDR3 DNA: TGTGCCAGCAGTGAAGGACTAGCCTCCTACAATGAGCAGTTCTTC
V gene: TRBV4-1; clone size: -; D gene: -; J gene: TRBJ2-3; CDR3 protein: CASSFRFGDTQYF; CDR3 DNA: TGCGCCAGCAGCTTCCGCTTCGGGGATACGCAGTATTTT
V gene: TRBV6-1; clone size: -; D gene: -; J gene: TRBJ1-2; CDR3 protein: CASSEESLSWANYGYTF; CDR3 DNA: TGTGCCAGCAGTGAAGAGTCCCTCAGCTGGGCTAACTATGGCTACACCTTC
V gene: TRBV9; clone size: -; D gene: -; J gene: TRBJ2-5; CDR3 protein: CASSVRGRGSVETQYF; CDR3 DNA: TGTGCCAGCAGCGTCCGGGGGAGAGGTAGTGTGGAGACCCAGTACTTC
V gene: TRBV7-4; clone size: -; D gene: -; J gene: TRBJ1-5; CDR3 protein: CASSALGGPPLNQPQHF; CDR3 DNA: TGTGCCAGCAGCGCCCTAGGGGGGCCACCCCTCAATCAGCCCCAGCATTTT
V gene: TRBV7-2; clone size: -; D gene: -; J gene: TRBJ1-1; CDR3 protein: CASSWRGTEAFF; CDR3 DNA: TGTGCCAGCAGCTGGAGGGGAACTGAAGCTTTCTTT
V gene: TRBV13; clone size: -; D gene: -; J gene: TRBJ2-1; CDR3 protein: CASRQTPLGGGHDDEQFF; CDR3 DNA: TGTGCCAGCAGGCAAACCCCCTTGGGGGGCGGACACGACGATGAGCAGTTCTTC
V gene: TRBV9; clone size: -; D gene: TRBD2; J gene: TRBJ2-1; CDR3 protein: CASSSRLAGGPGEQFF; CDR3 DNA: TGTGCCAGCAGCTCCAGACTAGCGGGAGGGCCAGGTGAGCAGTTCTTC
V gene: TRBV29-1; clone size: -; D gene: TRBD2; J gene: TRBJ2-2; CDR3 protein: CSARWGEGPYTGELFF; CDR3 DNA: TGCAGCGCCAGGTGGGGGGAGGGCCCGTACACCGGGGAGCTGTTTTTT
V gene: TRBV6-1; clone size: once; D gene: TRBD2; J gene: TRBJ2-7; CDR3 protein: CASSEKLAGVFSEQYF; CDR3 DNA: TGTGCCAGCAGTGAGAAACTAGCGGGAGTCTTTTCCGAGCAGTACTTC